This TCR beta chain was sequenced during a study of OX40 agonist ivuxolimab in advanced cancers. Study as a whole: Partial responses, seen in three patients, involved one hepatocellular carcinoma and two cutaneous melanomas. Whole-study results and caveats: Also present in some nonresponders was a low level of normalized T-cell clonal expansion. The specificity for antigen of the expanded peripheral T cells was not determined. Partial responders receiving 0.1-3.0 mg/kg showed among the lowest clonal expansion.

The repertoire was sequenced with immunoSEQ multiplex PCR; TCRdb's copy has only in-frame clones and lacks some. The sample consists of 85,000 to 95,000 clones, approximately 89% of them appearing once. On this clone itself: Its target is unknown.

Germline V lookup: CDR1 SGDLS, CDR2 YYNGEE. Trimming stripped 4 bases from V and 0 bases from J, with 11 bases between. The CDR3 contains 15 residues. This clonotype was sampled from an adult with an advanced solid tumor such as melanoma, head and neck, liver or kidney cancer. The source material was CD4+ or CD8+ T cells sorted from blood, sampled in a trial of the OX40 agonist ivuxolimab. V and J are TRBV9 and TRBJ2-4; unclear D gene. The CDR3 coding sequence is TGTGCCAGCAGCCCCCGACTTGAAGCCAAAAACATTCAGTACTTC. Amino acid sequence: CASSPRLEAKNIQYF.